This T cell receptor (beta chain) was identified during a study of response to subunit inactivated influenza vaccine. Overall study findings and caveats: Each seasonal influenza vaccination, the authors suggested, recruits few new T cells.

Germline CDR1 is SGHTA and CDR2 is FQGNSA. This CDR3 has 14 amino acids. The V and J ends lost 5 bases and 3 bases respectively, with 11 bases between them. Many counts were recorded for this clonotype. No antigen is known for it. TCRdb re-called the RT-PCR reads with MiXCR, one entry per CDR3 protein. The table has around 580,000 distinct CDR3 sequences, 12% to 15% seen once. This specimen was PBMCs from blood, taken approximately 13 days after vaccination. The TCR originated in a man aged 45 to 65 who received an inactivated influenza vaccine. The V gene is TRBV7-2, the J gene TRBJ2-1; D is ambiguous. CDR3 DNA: TGTGCCAGCAGCCCGAGACCCAACTACAATGAGCAGTTCTTC. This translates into CASSPRPNYNEQFF.